These 20 T cell receptor beta chains were all obtained from the same sample, sequenced in a study of OX40 agonist ivuxolimab in advanced cancers. Libraries were prepared by immunoSEQ multiplex PCR; TCRdb keeps only in-frame clonotypes and omits some of them. The repertoire holds about 84,000 clones, about nine tenths seen once, with more than 0.35% in the top ten. This specimen was CD4+ or CD8+ T cells sorted from blood, taken in a trial of the OX40 agonist ivuxolimab. The receptor set was obtained from an adult with an advanced solid tumor such as melanoma, head and neck, liver or kidney cancer.

This chain's CDR3 is CASSFSDTWQGTQYF. CDR3 DNA: TGTGCCAGCAGCTTTTCCGACACCTGGCAGGGTACGCAGTATTTT. The chain carries TRBV7-2 and TRBJ2-3, with a possible D match to TRBD1 (5 bases). V dropped 3 bases and J dropped 8 bases, with 18 bases sitting between them. CDR1 and CDR2 from the germline V gene are SGHTA and FQGNSA. The CDR3 runs 15 residues.

The V and J genes are TRBV7-6 and TRBJ2-7; 7 bases map to TRBD1. The CDR3 contains 14 residues. CDR1 SGHVS and CDR2 FNYEAQ come from the germline V gene. Germline trimming cut 4 bases from V and 6 bases from J; bases unmatched to any gene: 9. The CDR3 bases are TGTGCCAGCAGCTACTCCGGGACAGATTGCGAGCAGTACTTC. The encoded protein is CASSYSGTDCEQYF.

The genes are TRBV28 and TRBJ2-4, with 8 bases identical to TRBD2. The CDR3 has 14 amino acids. Per germline, CDR1 MDHEN and CDR2 SYDVKM. The V and J ends lost 2 bases and 8 bases, in that order; junction bases with no gene match: 5. The chain's CDR3 is CASSLAAGGYIQYF. CDR3 DNA sequence: TGTGCCAGCAGTTTAGCTGCGGGAGGTTACATTCAGTACTTC. Drawing the rest from reference TRBV28 and TRBJ2-4, the complete variable domain is DVKVTQSSRYLVKRTGEKVFLECVQDMDHENMFWYRQDPGLGLRLIYFSYDVKMKEKGDIPEGYSVSREKKERFSLILESASTNQTSMYLCASSLAAGGYIQYFGAGTRLSVL.

CDR3 bases: TGTGCCAGCTCACGGACGGCCGACAATGAGCAGTTCTTC. Translated: CASSRTADNEQFF. V gene TRBV18 combines with J gene TRBJ2-1; D is unresolved. V dropped 4 bases and J dropped 5 bases, with 9 bases sitting between them. The CDR3 is made up of 13 amino acids. The germline gives CDR1 KGHSH, CDR2 LQKENI.

This chain links TRBV19 with TRBJ2-1; 8 bases are a match to TRBD2. Germline V CDR1 and CDR2: LNHDA, SQIVND (reference sequence). V lost 9 bases and J lost 6; bases outside the gene matches: 4. The CDR3 spans 12 residues. Here the CDR3 reads CASGRALNEQFF. Here the CDR3 DNA reads TGTGCCAGCGGGAGGGCCCTCAATGAGCAGTTCTTC.

This clone was seen only once. The chain uses TRBV11-2 and TRBJ2-1; the D is unclear. The CDR3 loop spans 14 amino acids. The ends were cut back, 0 bases at V and 7 bases at J, with 10 bases in the middle. Germline V gene sequence: CDR1 SGHAT, CDR2 FQNNGV. This chain's CDR3 is CASSLDSSRNEQFF. In DNA, the CDR3 is TGTGCCAGCAGCTTAGACTCATCAAGGAATGAGCAGTTCTTC.

This clone occurred a few times. The chain uses TRBV7-2 and TRBJ1-2; D remains unclear. This CDR3 contains 12 residues. V lost 2 bases and J 7 bases, leaving 8 bases between the germline ends. Germline V gene sequence: CDR1 SGHTA, CDR2 FQGNSA. As DNA, the CDR3 is TGTGCCAGCAGCTTAAGGCTAAGTGGCTACACCTTC. This translates into CASSLRLSGYTF.

The chain has TRBV5-4 and TRBJ2-7; possible D gene TRBD1, 5 bases. Germline V gene sequence: CDR1 SGHNT, CDR2 YYREEE (reference sequence). Between the trimmed V and J ends, which lost 0 bases and 6 bases, there was a span of 10 bases. The CDR3 runs to 13 residues. The chain's CDR3 is CASSLGGRPEQYF. As DNA, the CDR3 is TGTGCCAGCAGCTTGGGGGGCCGTCCCGAGCAGTACTTC.

Details on this clone: The junction does not match germline at one end; this may be a read error. Other DNA sequences in this specimen translate into the identical CDR3. The rearrangement joins TRBV5-1 to TRBJ2-2, with D tentatively TRBD2 (5 bases). The CDR3 has 12 amino acids. CDR1 and CDR2 from the germline V gene are SGHRS and YFSETQ. The CDR3 sequence: CASSSSAGELFF. In DNA, the CDR3 is TGCGCCAGCAGCTCATCGGCCGGGGAGCTGTTCTTT.

The chain couples TRBV5-1 to TRBJ2-7; D may match TRBD1 or TRBD2 (5 bases each). The CDR3 has 14 residues. From germline, CDR1 is SGHRS and CDR2 YFSETQ. V dropped 2 bases and J dropped 4 bases, with 13 bases sitting between them. The CDR3 reads CASSFRAGVYEQYF. In nucleotides, the CDR3 is TGCGCCAGCAGCTTCAGGGCCGGGGTTTACGAGCAGTACTTC.

The chain joins TRBV7-2 to TRBJ2-3; no clear D. This CDR3 comprises 14 residues. CDR1 is SGHTA and CDR2 is FQGNSA in the germline V gene. Between the trimmed V and J ends, which lost 0 bases and 2 bases, there was a span of 6 bases. The CDR3 sequence: CASSLAFDTDTQYF. The CDR3 DNA sequence: TGTGCCAGCAGCTTAGCATTCGACACAGATACGCAGTATTTT.

This clone was observed a single time. The J gene is TRBJ2-2, the V gene TRBV19, with unresolved D. Germline V gene lookup returns CDR1 LNHDA and CDR2 SQIVND (reference sequence). Trimming shortened V by 3 bases and J by 4 bases, and 9 bases separated the two germline ends. This CDR3 contains 14 residues. This CDR3 reads CASSIDITTGELFF. The CDR3 DNA reads TGTGCCAGTAGTATCGACATAACCACCGGGGAGCTGTTTTTT.

The chain combines TRBV18 with TRBJ2-3, with a possible D match to TRBD2 (5 bases). V lost 5 bases to trimming and J lost 6 bases, with 15 bases between them. This CDR3 has 14 amino acids. Per germline, CDR1 KGHSH and CDR2 LQKENI. CDR3 in DNA: TGTGCCAGCTCAGGGCCTCCTATAGCGGATACGCAGTATTTT. It specifies CASSGPPIADTQYF.

V and J are TRBV7-9 and TRBJ1-1; 7 nucleotides line up with TRBD1. V was clipped by 6 bases and J by 1 base; unmatched bases: 5. Germline assignment: CDR1 SEHNR and CDR2 FQNEAQ (reference sequence). There are 14 residues in the CDR3. CDR3 region: CASSRGQANTEAFF. The CDR3, as DNA: TGTGCCAGCAGTCGAGGACAGGCGAACACTGAAGCTTTCTTT.

The chain couples TRBV7-2 to TRBJ2-3, with 8 positions matching TRBD2. The CDR3 extends over 16 amino acids. The germline gives CDR1 SGHTA, CDR2 FQGNSA. Losses at the gene ends were 3 bases for V and 2 bases for J; bases not matched to a gene: 7. CDR3 sequence reads: CASSFSRGVHTDTQYF. CDR3 DNA sequence: TGTGCCAGCAGCTTTTCGCGGGGGGTCCACACAGATACGCAGTATTTT.

The V call is TRBV7-6, the J call TRBJ2-5; tentative D call: TRBD2 (7 bases). V lost 3 bases to trimming and J lost 4 bases, with 12 bases between them. Per germline, CDR1 SGHVS and CDR2 FNYEAQ. The CDR3 runs 14 residues. In DNA, the CDR3 is TGTGCCAGCAGCTTGAGGGGGGGCTTAGAGACCCAGTACTTC. Translation: CASSLRGGLETQYF.

This clone was detected a few times. This sequence joins TRBV19 and TRBJ2-2, with unresolved D. The germline gives CDR1 LNHDA, CDR2 SQIVND (reference sequence). The CDR3 has 13 residues. Trimming pared 3 bases from V and 3 bases from J, leaving 5 bases between. In DNA, the CDR3 is TGTGCCAGTAGTATCTCTGACACCGGGGAGCTGTTTTTT. Its translation: CASSISDTGELFF.

This chain connects TRBV30 to TRBJ2-2; D is possibly TRBD2 (7 bases). The CDR3 sequence is 15 residues long. V shed 2 bases and J shed 8 bases, with 18 bases lying between them. Germline CDR1 reads GTSNPN; CDR2 reads SVGIG (reference sequence). CDR3 DNA sequence: TGTGCCTGGAGTAGGGCGGGGGCCGTGGATGGGGAGCTGTTTTTT. Its protein product is CAWSRAGAVDGELFF.

The rearrangement uses TRBV6-5 and TRBJ2-1; 7 nucleotides match TRBD2. In germline, CDR1 is MNHEY, CDR2 SVGAGI. The V segment lost 0 bases and the J segment 0 bases; nucleotides outside the gene matches: 2. The CDR3 has 16 residues. CDR3 nucleotide sequence: TGTGCCAGCAGTTACTCGAGGGAGGGCTCCTACAATGAGCAGTTCTTC. Translation gives CASSYSREGSYNEQFF.

The gene calls are TRBV4-2 and TRBJ2-1; 9 positions agree with TRBD1. Germline values: CDR1 LGHNA, CDR2 YNFKEQ. The CDR3 is made up of 16 amino acids. V lost 0 bases, J lost 6 bases, and 6 bases stayed unmatched. This chain's CDR3 is CASSQDGGQGGNEQFF. CDR3 DNA sequence: TGTGCCAGCAGCCAAGACGGGGGACAGGGAGGCAATGAGCAGTTCTTC.